This T cell receptor (beta chain) was obtained from a study of EBV T-cell therapy then PD-1 blockade in nasopharyngeal carcinoma. The treatment is: AdE1-LMPpoly-expanded autologous EBV-specific T-cell therapy followed by anti-PD-1 nivolumab. This clone has just a few counts. Antigen specificity is unknown. TCRdb's copy holds only in-frame clones and misses some; the assay was immunoSEQ multiplex PCR. Of 24,000 or so clones in the sample, 84% were seen once. Germline V lookup: CDR1 MNHEY, CDR2 SVGEGT. The CDR3 is 14 amino acids. V lost 6 bases and J 8 bases, leaving 17 bases between the germline ends. The chain carries TRBV6-2 or TRBV6-3 and TRBJ2-1, with D unclear. Sequenced here: CD8+ T cells from blood, sampled between days 55 and 70 from a patient whose treatment included autologous EBV-specific T cells and nivolumab. The clonotype originates from a man aged 35-49 years with nasopharyngeal carcinoma. The CDR3 DNA reads as TGTGCCAGCAGCCCTAATTACGTTTCGGATGAGCAGTTCTTC. It codes for CASSPNYVSDEQFF.